Shown below are 7 T cell receptor beta chains from a single sample sequenced in a study of immune heterogeneity within non-small cell lung tumors. Amplification of the TCR beta CDR3 was achieved through multiplex PCR with 32 V and 13 J primers. TCRdb analysed the multiplex PCR reads with MiXCR anew, one entry per CDR3 protein. The repertoire consists of about 5,600 distinct CDR3 sequences, with roughly 18% occurring once and the leading ten covering 3.8%. Template came from bulk tumor genomic DNA, at roughly 600 ng per sample. Several biopsies were spaced far apart within each primary tumor and obtained as surgery took place. The patients were newly diagnosed with non-small cell lung cancer, had not been treated, and had curative surgery. Sequenced sample: lung tumor tissue. The receptor source for this set is a middle-aged man with non-small cell lung cancer.

This clonotype is judged medium-sized (0.01 to 0.1%). The chain recombines TRBV5-1 with TRBJ2-3; D uncertain. Germline V CDR1 and CDR2: SGHRS, YFSETQ. The length of the CDR3 is 14 residues. V shed 1 base and J shed 1 base, with 7 bases lying between them. This CDR3 is CASSLRPRTDTQYF. In DNA form, the CDR3 reads TGCGCCAGCAGCTTGAGGCCGCGCACAGATACGCAGTATTTT.

This clonotype was counted only a few times. A much bigger clone sits one base away, suggesting this may be a read error. The CDR3, as DNA: TGTGCCAGCATCTTCACCGGGACAGGGGAGAATGAGCAGTTCTTC. This gives the protein CASIFTGTGENEQFF. The V and J genes are TRBV12-3 or TRBV12-4 and TRBJ2-1; 10 nucleotides match TRBD1. This CDR3 spans 15 amino acids. V trimming: 7 bases; J trimming: 7 bases; junction bases outside the gene matches: 10.

By sample fraction, this clonotype is medium-sized. The chain joins TRBV20-1 to TRBJ2-7, with TRBD1 matching over 7 bases. The CDR3 runs 14 residues. V shed 5 bases, J shed 3 bases, and the junction held 10 bases outside the gene matches. Germline loops: CDR1 DFQATT, CDR2 SNEGSKA (reference sequence). CDR3 residues: CSAHKTGTYYEQYF. The CDR3 DNA sequence: TGCAGTGCTCACAAGACAGGGACGTACTACGAGCAGTACTTC.

This clonotype counts as medium-sized. This sequence joins TRBV28 and TRBJ2-7, with TRBD1 as a possible D gene (6 bases). From germline, CDR1 is MDHEN and CDR2 SYDVKM. Trimming took 6 bases from V and 5 from J, leaving 14 bases between them. This CDR3 has 13 residues. The CDR3 region is CASSPLTGHEQYF. The CDR3 DNA sequence: TGTGCCAGCAGCCCACTCACAGGGCACGAGCAGTACTTC.

This clonotype was seen ten or more times. The DNA of the CDR3 is TGTGCCACCAGCAGAGGGGGGGGGTACTATGGCTACACCTTC. Amino acids: CATSRGGGYYGYTF. The chain employs TRBV15 and TRBJ1-2, with a possible D match to TRBD1 (5 bases). With 1 base removed from V and 3 bases from J, the gap between germline ends came to 9 bases. This CDR3 is 14 amino acids long. The germline V gene encodes CDR1 LNHNV and CDR2 YYDKDF (reference sequence).

This clonotype is medium-sized within its sample. V and J are TRBV12-3 or TRBV12-4 and TRBJ1-2, with D hard to call. The CDR3 contains 15 residues. V was shortened by 3 bases and J by 6 bases, with 17 bases between the two germline ends. The chain's CDR3 is CASSFSRTSVDGYTF. Written as DNA, the CDR3 is TGTGCCAGCAGTTTTTCCCGGACGAGTGTTGATGGCTACACCTTC.

By frequency in the sample, this clonotype is medium-sized. CDR3 loop: CASSLGQGALFGGYTF. Here the CDR3 DNA reads TGCGCCAGCAGCTTGGGACAGGGGGCTCTATTCGGTGGCTACACCTTC. The rearrangement joins TRBV5-1 to TRBJ1-2, with 10 bases identical to TRBD1. This CDR3 has 16 residues. Trimming at V came to 0 bases and at J to 7 bases, leaving 9 bases not matched to a gene. Germline CDR1 is SGHRS and CDR2 is YFSETQ.